These 14 T cell receptor beta chains share one sample of origin, sequenced in a study of blood T cell repertoires in COVID-19. The assay was immunoSEQ multiplex PCR, and TCRdb's table has in-frame clones only and misses some. The profile shows over 200,000 clones, 65% to 90% of them singletons. The sequencing sample was made of peripheral blood. The receptors stem from a human donor in a cohort sampled during active COVID-19.

This clone was seen a few times. The chain joins TRBV19 to TRBJ2-6; TRBD1 matches at 9 bases. Per the germline V gene, CDR1 is LNHDA and CDR2 is SQIVND (reference sequence). V lost 5 bases and J lost 4; bases outside the gene matches: 12. The CDR3 spans 18 residues. For the CDR3, the DNA is TGTGCCAGTAGTCCCAATTTGGGACAGGGCGGCGGGGCCAACGTCCTGACTTTC. Its protein is CASSPNLGQGGGANVLTF.

The chain recombines TRBV11-2 with TRBJ2-7, with 8 bases identical to TRBD2. The CDR3 is made up of 15 amino acids. Germline V lookup: CDR1 SGHAT, CDR2 FQNNGV. V trimming: 5 bases; J trimming: 5 bases; junction bases outside the gene matches: 11. As DNA, the CDR3 is TGTGCCAGCAGCCCCCCCGGGAGGGGAAGGGACGAGCAGTACTTC. This encodes CASSPPGRGRDEQYF.

V and J are TRBV28 and TRBJ2-5, with D maybe TRBD1 (7 bases). CDR1 and CDR2 (germline): MDHEN, SYDVKM. The CDR3 runs 13 residues. Between the trimmed V and J ends, which lost 6 bases and 5 bases, there was a span of 13 bases. Here the CDR3 DNA reads TGTGCCAGCAGCCAGGGGGGCGAGGAGACCCAGTACTTC. This gives the protein CASSQGGEETQYF.

The chain recombines TRBV6-5 with TRBJ1-4; D gene ambiguous. V was cut by 7 bases and J by 5 bases, with 11 bases left in between. Germline lookup yields CDR1 MNHEY and CDR2 SVGAGI. The CDR3 consists of 13 residues. In DNA form, the CDR3 reads TGTGCCAGCAATCGAGCCGAAAATGAAAAACTGTTTTTT. This codes for CASNRAENEKLFF.

The J gene is TRBJ2-3, the V gene TRBV18; D may be TRBD1 (5 bases). Germline V gene lookup returns CDR1 KGHSH and CDR2 LQKENI. The CDR3 has 13 residues. Trimming left V 1 base short and J 3 bases short, with 5 bases between. The CDR3: CASSPRQTDTQYF. CDR3 in DNA: TGTGCCAGCTCACCACGACAGACAGATACGCAGTATTTT.

The rearrangement uses TRBV18 and TRBJ2-2, with a tentative D call TRBD2 (5 bases). With 4 bases removed from V and 1 base from J, the gap between germline ends came to 7 bases. Germline V lookup: CDR1 KGHSH, CDR2 LQKENI. The CDR3 extends over 14 amino acids. CDR3 sequence (DNA): TGTGCCAGCTCACTACTAGTGAACACCGGGGAGCTGTTTTTT. As protein: CASSLLVNTGELFF.

In nucleotides, the CDR3 is TGTGCCAGCAGTTCAGCGGGACGCAGGATGAACACTGAAGCTTTCTTT. Protein sequence: CASSSAGRRMNTEAFF. The chain carries TRBV6-6 and TRBJ1-1; D might be TRBD1 (5 bases). Germline V gene data show CDR1 as MNHNY and CDR2 as SVGAGI (reference sequence). The ends were cut back, 4 bases at V and 0 bases at J, with 15 bases in the middle. The CDR3 runs to 16 residues.

The V gene is TRBV19, the J gene TRBJ1-1, with D possibly TRBD1 on 5 matching bases. Per the germline V gene, CDR1 is LNHDA and CDR2 is SQIVND (reference sequence). Trimming left V 2 bases short and J 1 base short, with 11 bases between. CDR3 size: 15 residues. The CDR3 region is CASSIRQGTNTEAFF. Written as DNA, the CDR3 is TGTGCCAGTAGTATACGGCAGGGTACGAACACTGAAGCTTTCTTT.

This clone was seen once. This sequence joins TRBV7-2 and TRBJ2-7; possibly TRBD2 for D (6 bases). V lost 0 bases, J lost 7 bases, and 13 bases lay in between. The CDR3 loop spans 14 amino acids. CDR1 and CDR2 from the germline V gene are SGHTA and FQGNSA. In DNA, the CDR3 is TGTGCCAGCAGCTTAGCCGGACTACCCGTGGAGCAGTACTTC. Its translation is CASSLAGLPVEQYF. The full variable domain, rest sourced from reference TRBV7-2 and TRBJ2-7, is GAGVSQSPSNKVTEKGKDVELRCDPISGHTALYWYRQSLGQGLEFLIYFQGNSAPDKSGLPSDRFSAERTGGSVSTLTIQRTQQEDSAVYLCASSLAGLPVEQYFGPGTRLTVT.

The V call is TRBV5-1, the J call TRBJ2-7; 7 nucleotides align to TRBD1. The V segment lost 5 bases and the J segment 5 bases; nucleotides outside the gene matches: 10. Per germline, CDR1 SGHRS and CDR2 YFSETQ. This CDR3 contains 14 residues. The CDR3 region has the DNA TGCGCCAGCAGGACTGGCAGGGGGTATGACGAGCAGTACTTC. This sequence encodes CASRTGRGYDEQYF.

This clone was counted between two and nine times. This CDR3 reads CASSPEREVETQYF. The CDR3 region has the DNA TGTGCCAGCAGCCCCGAGCGGGAGGTGGAGACCCAGTACTTC. The V gene is TRBV3-1 (or the pseudogene TRBV3-2), the J gene TRBJ2-5; 9 bases align to TRBD2. This CDR3 comprises 14 residues. J gave up 5 bases and V 4 bases, and 5 bases lay outside the gene matches. Per germline, CDR1 LGHDT and CDR2 YNNKEL (reference sequence).

This clone showed up just a few times. The rearrangement joins TRBV6-2 or TRBV6-3 to TRBJ2-7, with TRBD1 matching 7 bases. The CDR3 totals 15 residues. CDR1 and CDR2 from the germline V gene are MNHEY and SVGEGT. Trimming at V came to 4 bases and at J to 2 bases, leaving 8 bases not matched to a gene. CDR3 protein: CASSSILTGTYEQYF. The CDR3 nucleotides read TGTGCCAGCAGTTCTATATTGACAGGGACCTACGAGCAGTACTTC.

The genes are TRBV30 and TRBJ1-4; D is possibly TRBD1 (5 bases). The V gene's germline CDR1 is GTSNPN and CDR2 SVGIG (reference sequence). The CDR3 is made up of 11 amino acids. V was clipped by 0 bases and J by 12 bases, with 8 bases between them. CDR3 sequence (DNA): TGTGCCTGGAGTGTAGCGGGGCAACTGTTTTTT. Amino acid sequence: CAWSVAGQLFF. The full variable domain, completed using reference TRBV30 and TRBJ1-4, is SQTIHQWPATLVQPVGSPLSLECTVEGTSNPNLYWYRQAAGRGLQLLFYSVGIGQISSEVPQNLSASRPQDRQFILSSKKLLLSDSGFYLCAWSVAGQLFFGSGTQLSVL.

This sequence joins TRBV9 and TRBJ2-1; 7 bases match TRBD1. This CDR3 comprises 13 residues. V gave up 3 bases and J gave up 6 bases; unmatched junction bases: 3. The germline CDR1 and CDR2 sequences are SGDLS and YYNGEE. This CDR3 reads CASSGDRANEQFF. CDR3 DNA sequence: TGTGCCAGCAGCGGCGACAGGGCCAATGAGCAGTTCTTC. Full variable domain (missing parts from reference TRBV9 and TRBJ2-1): DSGVTQTPKHLITATGQRVTLRCSPRSGDLSVYWYQQSLDQGLQFLIQYYNGEERAKGNILERFSAQQFPDLHSELNLSSLELGDSALYFCASSGDRANEQFFGPGTRLTVL.